This T cell receptor (beta chain) was recovered during a study of persistence of HIV-infected CD4 T cells. General study results and limits: Bulk TCR data could not be restricted to HIV-1-infected CMV-responding cells. Compared with CD3/CD28-stimulated cells, CMV- and Gag-responding cells showed lower TCRbeta richness.

This was the immunoSEQ version 4 assay in survey mode. Libraries were prepared by immunoSEQ multiplex PCR; TCRdb keeps only in-frame clonotypes and omits some of them. The sample has roughly 41,000 clones, 65% to 85% seen once. CDR3 length equals 14 residues. Trimming took 10 bases from V and 4 from J; bases not matched to a gene: 9. CDR1 MNHEY and CDR2 SVGAGI come from the germline V gene. Stimulation used 7.5 to 10 ug/mL lysate from CMV-infected fibroblasts. CD40L/CD69 double-negative CD45RO-high memory CD4+ T cells were collected. Donors had CD4+ T cell counts above 400 cells/uL and were CMV-seropositive. Concerning this clone: Its target is not known.

V usage is TRBV6-5 and J usage is TRBJ2-3; 9 positions match TRBD2. This clonotype was obtained from an adult man with HIV who was CMV-seropositive. The sequences come from CD4+ T cells sorted from PBMCs after 18-hour stimulation, collected from a patient who received antiretroviral therapy. In DNA, the CDR3 is TGTGCCACCAGGGAGCGGGGGGCCGCAGATACGCAGTATTTT. Amino acid sequence: CATRERGAADTQYF.